This TCR beta chain was identified in a study of T cell repertoires in cytomegalovirus infection. General study results and limits: HLA-C-restricted CMV-specific TCR beta clonotypes were dominant in the ex vivo response.

Looked up from germline, CDR1 is MNHEY and CDR2 is SMNVEV (reference sequence). This CDR3 is built from 15 residues. The V and J ends lost 2 bases and 6 bases, in that order; junction bases with no gene match: 6. Each CDR3 protein is one row after TCRdb ran MiXCR on the reads. In the table there are 350,000 to 500,000 distinct CDR3 sequences, 25% to 40% of which are singletons. Notes on this clonotype: What it binds is unknown.

The sequence was collected from a human donor in good health (CMV status not recorded). Some clones in this sample may be carry-over from other donors' samples. The sample taken for sequencing was PBMCs. The J gene is TRBJ2-4, the V gene TRBV27, with 8 bases identical to TRBD2. The CDR3 region has the DNA TGTGCCAGCAGTTTAGTCAGCGGGGGACCAAACATTCAGTACTTC. This gives the protein CASSLVSGGPNIQYF.